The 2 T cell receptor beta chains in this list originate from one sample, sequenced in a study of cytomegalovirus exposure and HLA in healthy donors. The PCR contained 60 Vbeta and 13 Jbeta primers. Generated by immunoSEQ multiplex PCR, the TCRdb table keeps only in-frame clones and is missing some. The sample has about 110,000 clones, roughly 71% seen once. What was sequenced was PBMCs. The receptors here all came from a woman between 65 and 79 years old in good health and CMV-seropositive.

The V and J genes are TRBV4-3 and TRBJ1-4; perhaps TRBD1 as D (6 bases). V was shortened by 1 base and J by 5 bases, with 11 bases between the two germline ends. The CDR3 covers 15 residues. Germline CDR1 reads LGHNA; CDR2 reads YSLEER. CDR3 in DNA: TGCGCCAGCAGCCAAGGGGTCACAGGGAATGAAAAACTGTTTTTT. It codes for CASSQGVTGNEKLFF.

CDR3 amino acids: CASSIKGSGGGYTF. The CDR3 DNA reads TGTGCCAGTAGTATAAAAGGTTCTGGAGGAGGCTACACCTTC. This chain joins TRBV19 and TRBJ1-2; D gene ambiguous. The V gene lost 2 bases and the J gene lost 8 bases, with 15 bases spanning the gap. This CDR3 comprises 14 residues. Germline V lookup: CDR1 LNHDA, CDR2 SQIVND (reference sequence).